This T cell receptor (beta chain) is from a study of cytotoxic CD8 clonotypes in ibrutinib-treated CLL. Study findings and constraints: The study found public clonotypes uncommon, contracting or stable on treatment.

Method: immunoSEQ multiplex PCR; TCRdb's copy keeps in-frame clones and lacks some. The data show some 130,000 clones, approximately 85% seen once. Concerning this clone: Its antigen is currently unknown.

The CDR3 spans 17 residues. CDR1 and CDR2 from the germline V gene are MDHEN and SYDVKM. With 4 bases clipped from V and 5 bases from J, the junction kept 7 bases outside the gene matches. J is TRBJ2-5 and V is TRBV28; 16 bases fit TRBD2. The sequence was collected from a human donor with chronic lymphocytic leukemia. The sequencing here drew on PBMCs, taken after 24 months of ibrutinib treatment. The CDR3 DNA reads TGTGCCAGCAGTTCGGGACTAGCGGGAGGGCCACACGAGACCCAGTACTTC. Its protein product is CASSSGLAGGPHETQYF.